Each of the 22 T cell receptor beta chains below was sequenced from the same sample in a study of T cell responses to AZD1222 COVID-19 vaccine (dated by TCRdb to the early 2020s). In light of the paper, this sample's time point label describes: about 28 days (+/-7) after the second vaccine dose. Receptor amplification or capture employed the immunoSEQ multiplex PCR assay. Held by TCRdb, this immuneACCESS table contains in-frame sequences only and omits some clones. Under half of the omission traces to an unresolved V gene where checked; the cause of the rest is unknown. The sample table holds about 140,000 clones, of which approximately 90% were seen once. The ten largest make up roughly 3.9% of the sample. The sequenced sample was peripheral blood, obtained 28 days after the second AZD1222 dose. The source is an adult who received the AZD1222 COVID-19 vaccine.

CDR3 nucleotides: TGTGCCACCGCGCGGGAGTTGGACTACGAGCAGTACTTC. Translating it yields CATARELDYEQYF. V is TRBV15 and J is TRBJ2-7, with 7 positions matching TRBD2. The CDR3 sequence is 13 residues long. Unmatched junction bases numbered 7, after V lost 8 bases and J lost 3 bases. Germline V gene lookup returns CDR1 LNHNV and CDR2 YYDKDF (reference sequence). Variable domain in full (rest from reference TRBV15 and TRBJ2-7): DAMVIQNPRYQVTQFGKPVTLSCSQTLNHNVMYWYQQKSSQAPKLLFHYYDKDFNNEADTPDNFQSRRPNTSFCFLDIRSPGLGDTAMYLCATARELDYEQYFGPGTRLTVT.

The chain carries TRBV7-7 and TRBJ1-2, with TRBD1 matching 10 bases. CDR1 and CDR2 (germline): SSHAT, FNYEAQ (reference sequence). This CDR3 is 16 amino acids long. J was trimmed by 8 bases and V by 4 bases; bases with no gene match: 13. The CDR3: CASSYTPRTGGYGYTF. The CDR3 nucleotides read TGTGCCAGCAGCTACACCCCTAGGACAGGGGGATACGGCTACACCTTC. Full variable domain (rest looked up from reference TRBV7-7 and TRBJ1-2): GAGVSQSPRYKVTKRGQDVTLRCDPISSHATLYWYQQALGQGPEFLTYFNYEAQPDKSGLPSDRFSAERPEGSISTLTIQRTEQRDSAMYRCASSYTPRTGGYGYTFGSGTRLTVV.

This clone was seen a handful of times. This rearrangement joins TRBV28 to TRBJ1-5, with TRBD1 identical over 9 bases. V lost 5 bases, J lost 7 bases, and 15 bases stayed unmatched. CDR3 length: 17 residues. Germline V gene data show CDR1 as MDHEN and CDR2 as SYDVKM. The CDR3 loop is CASSTGTGTQGNQPQHF. CDR3 nucleotide sequence: TGTGCCAGCAGTACCGGGACAGGGACGCAGGGAAACCAGCCCCAGCATTTT.

The chain employs TRBV7-2 and TRBJ1-3, with 8 nucleotides matching TRBD1. This CDR3 spans 14 amino acids. Germline-derived CDR1 and CDR2 are SGHTA and FQGNSA. J lost 2 bases, V lost 7 bases, and 4 bases had no gene match. CDR3 DNA sequence: TGTGCCAGCAACAGGGGGTTGGCTGGAAACACCATATATTTT. Translating it yields CASNRGLAGNTIYF.

This clone was seen only once. This chain links TRBV12-3 or TRBV12-4 with TRBJ2-7, with D tentatively TRBD2 (6 bases). Trimming took 2 bases from V and 4 from J, leaving 6 bases between them. The CDR3 covers 12 residues. The CDR3 here is CASSLRGYEQYF. The DNA for the CDR3 is TGTGCCAGCAGTTTACGGGGGTACGAGCAGTACTTC.

The chain uses TRBV27 and TRBJ2-2; unclear D gene. Germline assignment: CDR1 MNHEY and CDR2 SMNVEV (reference sequence). The CDR3 has 17 residues. V was cut by 5 bases and J by 0 bases, with 16 bases left in between. The DNA of the CDR3 is TGTGCCAGCAGTCTCTACAGTAGTTTCGCGAACACCGGGGAGCTGTTTTTT. It specifies CASSLYSSFANTGELFF.

This chain joins TRBV5-4 and TRBJ2-5, with a weak D call TRBD2 (5 bases). CDR3 size: 16 residues. Germline-derived CDR1 and CDR2 are SGHNT and YYREEE (reference sequence). Between the trimmed V and J ends, which lost 1 base and 5 bases, there was a span of 18 bases. The CDR3 sequence is CASSLRRETGGETQYF. Written as DNA, the CDR3 is TGTGCCAGCAGCTTGAGAAGGGAAACCGGCGGGGAGACCCAGTACTTC.

The rearrangement uses TRBV6-2 or TRBV6-3 and TRBJ2-1; D is ambiguous. The CDR3 has 11 residues. The V end lost 5 bases, the J end lost 7 bases, and 6 bases lay between the germline ends. Germline CDR1 and CDR2: MNHEY and SVGEGT. The CDR3 coding sequence is TGTGCCAGCAGTACATTTAATGAGCAGTTCTTC. This translates into CASSTFNEQFF.

J is TRBJ2-1 and V is TRBV4-3, with 7 nucleotides matching TRBD1. There are 15 residues in the CDR3. Germline values: CDR1 LGHNA, CDR2 YSLEER. The junction had 8 bases not matched to a gene; V was cut back by 2 bases and J by 7 bases. CDR3 amino acids: CASSQLSDRENEQFF. In DNA, the CDR3 is TGCGCCAGCAGCCAACTCTCCGACAGGGAGAATGAGCAGTTCTTC.

This chain links TRBV5-4 with TRBJ1-3; a possible D gene is TRBD1 (5 bases). Trimming removed 1 base from V and 0 bases from J, with 11 bases in between. Germline V gene sequence: CDR1 SGHNT, CDR2 YYREEE (reference sequence). This CDR3 comprises 16 residues. The CDR3 sequence is CASSLLGASSGNTIYF. In DNA form, the CDR3 reads TGTGCCAGCAGCTTGTTAGGGGCGAGCTCTGGAAACACCATATATTTT. Full variable domain (missing parts from reference TRBV5-4 and TRBJ1-3): ETGVTQSPTHLIKTRGQQVTLRCSSQSGHNTVSWYQQALGQGPQFIFQYYREEENGRGNFPPRFSGLQFPNYSSELNVNALELDDSALYLCASSLLGASSGNTIYFGEGSWLTVV.

The gene calls are TRBV5-1 and TRBJ2-7, with TRBD1 matching over 7 bases. Germline V gives CDR1 SGHRS, CDR2 YFSETQ. The CDR3 covers 14 residues. The CDR3 region is CDPPSGQASYEQYF. For the CDR3, the DNA is TGCGACCCGCCGTCCGGACAGGCTAGCTACGAGCAGTACTTC. The whole variable domain, filled in from reference TRBV5-1 and TRBJ2-7, reads KAGVTQTPRYLIKTRGQQVTLSCSPISGHRSVSWYQQTPGQGLQFLFEYFSETQRNKGNFPGRFSGRQFSNSRSEMNVSTLELGDSALYLCDPPSGQASYEQYFGPGTRLTVT.

The chain is built from TRBV18 and TRBJ1-2; D is possibly TRBD1 (5 bases). V dropped 3 bases and J dropped 2 bases, with 16 bases sitting between them. Looked up from germline, CDR1 is KGHSH and CDR2 is LQKENI. This CDR3 comprises 16 residues. CDR3 in amino acids: CASSPAGGGRNYGYTF. The CDR3 region has the DNA TGTGCCAGCTCACCCGCCGGGGGGGGTAGGAACTATGGCTACACCTTC.

The chain links TRBV10-3 to TRBJ1-1, with D unresolved. The CDR3 runs 12 residues. With 6 bases removed from V and 0 bases from J, the gap between germline ends came to 5 bases. Germline CDR1 reads ENHRY; CDR2 reads SYGVKD. The CDR3 loop reads CAIRTLNTEAFF. CDR3 DNA: TGTGCCATCAGAACACTGAACACTGAAGCTTTCTTT.

This clone came up once. The chain employs TRBV7-9 and TRBJ1-4; 10 positions match TRBD1. Germline assignment: CDR1 SEHNR and CDR2 FQNEAQ (reference sequence). CDR3 size: 16 residues. The trim removed 5 bases at V and 7 bases at J, leaving 10 bases unmatched. The CDR3 is CASSQNNRDRGEKLFF. The CDR3 DNA reads TGTGCCAGCAGCCAAAATAACCGGGACAGGGGTGAAAAACTGTTTTTT.

The chain is built from TRBV2 and TRBJ2-1; 7 bases match TRBD1. The CDR3 length is 14 residues. The V segment lost 5 bases and the J segment 4 bases; nucleotides outside the gene matches: 5. Germline CDR1 and CDR2: SNHLY and FYNNEI. The CDR3 loop reads CASSNTGAYNEQFF. CDR3 coding DNA: TGTGCCAGCAGTAACACAGGGGCATACAATGAGCAGTTCTTC.

The J gene is TRBJ1-5, the V gene TRBV5-5; no definite D call. The CDR3 loop spans 13 amino acids. Trimming took off 6 bases at V and 7 bases at J, with 14 bases between the two ends. CDR1 and CDR2 (germline): SGHKS, YYEKEE (reference sequence). Written as DNA, the CDR3 is TGTGCCAGCACCCTGGTCCCAGAGCAGCCCCAGCATTTT. This translates into CASTLVPEQPQHF. The full variable domain, completed using reference TRBV5-5 and TRBJ1-5, is DAGVTQSPTHLIKTRGQQVTLRCSPISGHKSVSWYQQVLGQGPQFIFQYYEKEERGRGNFPDRFSARQFPNYSSELNVNALLLGDSALYLCASTLVPEQPQHFGDGTRLSIL.

This chain joins TRBV4-1 and TRBJ1-5; D call uncertain. Germline CDR1 reads MGHRA; CDR2 reads YSYEKL. Trimming left V 0 bases short and J 5 bases short, with 8 bases between. This CDR3 has 14 residues. DNA for the CDR3: TGCGCCAGCAGCCAAGACGGCAGGCATCAGCCCCAGCATTTT. Translated, it gives CASSQDGRHQPQHF.

This rearrangement joins TRBV11-2 to TRBJ2-1, with 8 bases identical to TRBD1. The CDR3 contains 15 residues. CDR1 is SGHAT, CDR2 FQNNGV, per germline. V lost 2 bases to trimming and J lost 2 bases; unmatched junction nucleotides: 2. The CDR3 is CASSLRTGTYNEQFF. CDR3 nucleotides: TGTGCCAGCAGCTTACGGACAGGGACCTACAATGAGCAGTTCTTC.

V gene TRBV2 combines with J gene TRBJ2-7, with 12 bases aligning to TRBD2. The CDR3 contains 15 residues. Germline V gene sequence: CDR1 SNHLY, CDR2 FYNNEI. V trimming: 5 bases; J trimming: 4 bases; junction bases outside the gene matches: 6. The CDR3 sequence is CASSRTSGETYEQYF. The CDR3 nucleotides read TGTGCCAGCAGTAGGACTAGCGGGGAAACTTACGAGCAGTACTTC.

The gene calls are TRBV29-1 and TRBJ1-3; TRBD1 aligns across 9 bases. After removal of 0 bases from V and 5 bases from J, the junction contained 5 bases not matched to a gene. CDR1 is SQVTM and CDR2 is ANQGSEA in the germline V gene. This CDR3 has 15 residues. Here the CDR3 DNA reads TGCAGCGTTGAAGACGGGACAGGGAGTAGAAACACCATATATTTT. This codes for CSVEDGTGSRNTIYF.

This CDR3 is CASSRTQETQYF. CDR3 nucleotide sequence: TGCGCCAGCAGCCGAACCCAAGAGACCCAGTACTTC. The chain is built from TRBV5-1 and TRBJ2-5; no firm D call. This CDR3 contains 12 residues. Trimming shortened V by 4 bases and J by 1 base, and 5 bases separated the two germline ends. Germline assignment: CDR1 SGHRS and CDR2 YFSETQ.

The chain employs TRBV14 and TRBJ1-1; no firm D call. This CDR3 comprises 15 residues. CDR1 is SGHDN, CDR2 FVKESK, per germline. With 1 base removed from V and 4 bases from J, the gap between germline ends came to 13 bases. CDR3 residues: CASSQVLGSFTEAFF. The CDR3 nucleotides read TGTGCCAGCAGCCAAGTTCTGGGCAGCTTCACTGAAGCTTTCTTT. Full variable domain (remainder filled in from reference TRBV14 and TRBJ1-1): EAGVTQFPSHSVIEKGQTVTLRCDPISGHDNLYWYRRVMGKEIKFLLHFVKESKQDESGMPNNRFLAERTGGTYSTLKVQPAELEDSGVYFCASSQVLGSFTEAFFGQGTRLTVV.